Listed below are T cell receptor beta chains from one sample, sequenced in a study of cytotoxic CD8 clonotypes in ibrutinib-treated CLL. The repertoire was sequenced with immunoSEQ multiplex PCR; TCRdb's copy has only in-frame clones and lacks some. The data show about 140,000 clones, 60% to 80% seen once. The sample here was PBMCs, taken after 12 months of ibrutinib treatment. The receptors here all came from a human donor with chronic lymphocytic leukemia. CDR3s include the opening cysteine and the closing phenylalanine or tryptophan. The D gene is left open where the match is weak. A row's size may be missing; if present it is once, few, many or a size class.

clone size	D gene	V gene	J gene	CDR3 DNA	CDR3 protein
-	-	TRBV4-1	TRBJ1-5	TGCGCCAGCAGCCAATCCGATAGCAATCAGCCCCAGCATTTT	CASSQSDSNQPQHF
-	-	TRBV5-1	TRBJ2-7	TGCGCCAGCAGCTTGGACGCTATTGGGGACGAGCAGTACTTC	CASSLDAIGDEQYF
-	-	TRBV19	TRBJ2-3	TGTGCCACCGACGGGGGCGCAGATACGCAGTATTTT	CATDGGADTQYF
-	-	TRBV6-1	TRBJ1-5	TGTGCCAGCAGTGACCAAGCCCTTATTAGCAATCAGCCCCAGCATTTT	CASSDQALISNQPQHF
once	-	TRBV7-9	TRBJ2-3	TGTGCCAGCAGCTTAGTTCTAGCTACGGGATATACGCAGTATTTT	CASSLVLATGYTQYF
-	-	TRBV6-5	TRBJ1-5	TGTGCCAGCAGCCCTTTAGGGGACGGCAATCAGCCCCAGCATTTT	CASSPLGDGNQPQHF
-	-	TRBV5-6	TRBJ1-2	TGTGCCAGCAGCTTCGGGATGGATAACTATGGCTACACCTTC	CASSFGMDNYGYTF
-	TRBD2	TRBV5-4	TRBJ2-7	TGTGCCAGCAGCGCTGAGCTGGGACTAGCGGCCTACGAGCAGTACTTC	CASSAELGLAAYEQYF
-	-	TRBV7-2	TRBJ1-1	TGTGCCATCAGGCGGAGCATGAACACTGAAGCTTTCTTT	CAIRRSMNTEAFF
-	-	TRBV28	TRBJ2-7	TGTGCCAGCAGTCCCTCCCCCGACGAGCAGTACTTC	CASSPSPDEQYF
-	-	TRBV11-1	TRBJ1-1	TGTGCCAGCAGCTTAGCGGGGACTGGGAGTCCTGGGAACACTGAAGCTTTCTTT	CASSLAGTGSPGNTEAFF
-	-	TRBV30	TRBJ1-1	TGTGCCTGGAGCGACAGGACTGAAGCTTTCTTT	CAWSDRTEAFF
-	-	TRBV6-5	TRBJ2-7	TGTGCCAGCAGTTACCTGGTGGCGGGAAACGAGCAGTACTTC	CASSYLVAGNEQYF
few	-	TRBV5-6	TRBJ2-1	TGTGCCAGCGGGAGAACTAGCAGCAATGAGCAGTTCTTC	CASGRTSSNEQFF
many	TRBD1	TRBV6-1	TRBJ1-2	TGTGCCAGCAGTGAGTCCCGGGACAGGGTAGTGGGCGGCGGCTACACCTTC	CASSESRDRVVGGGYTF
-	-	TRBV2	TRBJ1-5	TGTGCCAGCTCCGGGACATTCTATAGCAATCAGCCCCAGCATTTT	CASSGTFYSNQPQHF
-	-	TRBV2	TRBJ1-5	TGTGCCAGCAGTCCAGGACAGCCCCAGCATTTT	CASSPGQPQHF
-	TRBD1	TRBV5-1	TRBJ2-1	TGCGCCAGCAGCCCACTCATATGGGGACAGTCCTCCGGGAAGTTCTTC	CASSPLIWGQSSGKFF
-	TRBD1	TRBV28	TRBJ2-7	TGTGCCAGCAGTTTATCCTTCCGACAGGGTCTCTACGAGCAGTACTTC	CASSLSFRQGLYEQYF
-	TRBD1	TRBV2	TRBJ1-5	TGTGCCAGCAAAACAGGGGGCTCGAATCAGCCCCAGCATTTT	CASKTGGSNQPQHF
few	TRBD2	TRBV10-1	TRBJ2-1	TGCGCCACCCCGGCTAGGGAGCGCGGGGGGCCAACCTACAATGAGCAGTTCTTC	CATPARERGGPTYNEQFF